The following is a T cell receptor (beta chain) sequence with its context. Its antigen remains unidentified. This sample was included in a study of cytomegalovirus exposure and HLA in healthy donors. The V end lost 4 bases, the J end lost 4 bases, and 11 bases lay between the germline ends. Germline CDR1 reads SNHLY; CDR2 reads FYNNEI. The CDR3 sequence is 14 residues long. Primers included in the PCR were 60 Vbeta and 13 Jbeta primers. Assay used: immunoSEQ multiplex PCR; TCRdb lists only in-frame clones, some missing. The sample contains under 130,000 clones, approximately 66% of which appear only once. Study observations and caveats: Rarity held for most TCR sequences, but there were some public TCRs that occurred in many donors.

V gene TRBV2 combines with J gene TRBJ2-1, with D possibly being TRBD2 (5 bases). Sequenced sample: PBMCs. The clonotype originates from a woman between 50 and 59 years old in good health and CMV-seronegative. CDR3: CASSVDGKYNEQFF. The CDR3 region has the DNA TGTGCCAGCAGTGTCGACGGGAAATACAATGAGCAGTTCTTC.